Below, one T cell receptor (beta chain) is given with its context. The antigen is undetermined. The PCR was carried out with 60 Vbeta primers and 13 Jbeta primers. The assay was immunoSEQ multiplex PCR, and TCRdb's table has in-frame clones only and misses some. In the table there are fewer than 200,000 clones, 75% to 85% of which are singletons. This specimen comes from a study of cytomegalovirus exposure and HLA in healthy donors. J lost 3 bases, V lost 5 bases, and 5 bases had no gene match. CDR3 length equals 14 residues. CDR1 and CDR2 from the germline V gene are MNHEY and SMNVEV (reference sequence). Overall study findings and caveats: V- and J-gene trimming of TCR beta was linked (in a later analysis) to a missense DCLRE1C variant. HLA alleles showed associations with 16,951 TCR beta sequences in a later analysis, at a 0.05 false discovery rate. Owing to their indistinguishability, certain V segments, notably TRBV6-2 and TRBV6-3, were excluded.

The source material was PBMCs. The clonotype originates from a boy younger than 18 in good health and CMV-seronegative. This rearrangement joins TRBV27 to TRBJ2-7; 9 positions agree with TRBD1. The CDR3 protein is CASSGTGNGYEQYF. For the CDR3, the DNA is TGTGCCAGCAGTGGGACAGGGAATGGCTACGAGCAGTACTTC.